This T cell receptor (beta chain) was identified in a study of T-cell memory formation after mild COVID-19. V shed 3 bases and J 4 bases; nucleotides not matched to a gene: 8. Germline CDR1 is SGHTA and CDR2 is FQGNSA. The CDR3 is 16 residues long. This clonotype occurred many times. Its antigen is not identified. Points from the study as a whole: SARS-CoV-2 specificity of second-wave clones peaking day 37 was unconfirmed.

TCRdb re-derived calls from the 5' RACE reads in MiXCR, one entry per CDR3 protein. The repertoire consists of fewer than 650,000 distinct CDR3 sequences, with roughly 17% occurring once and the leading ten covering 8.1%. The chain carries TRBV7-2 and TRBJ2-3, with 9 bases lining up with TRBD2. Sequencing was carried out using PBMCs or a T cell subset sorted from them (not recorded which). The sequence came from an adult woman who had mild COVID-19 (a few samples of this study predate the infection). Cell type and time point are not known. CDR3 bases: TGTGCCAGCAGCTTGGATCGACTAGCGGCGGCAGATACGCAGTATTTT. As protein: CASSLDRLAAADTQYF.